These 27 T cell receptor beta chains were all obtained from the same sample, sequenced in a study of human T cells and chemical hapten exposure. A single record per CDR3 protein comes from TCRdb applying MiXCR to the RACE reads. There are some 90,000 distinct CDR3 sequences in the sample; about 8.7% occur only once, and about 3.1% lies in the top ten. Time point denoted: healthy volunteer bleed at 2 weeks. Unfractionated whole blood served as the source for total RNA extraction. The sample comprised whole blood. All receptors derive from a female donor in good health. Some clones in this sample may be carry-over from other donors' samples.

This CDR3 reads CASSPGTNEQFF. The CDR3 nucleotides are TGTGCCAGCAGTCCCGGGACTAATGAGCAGTTCTTC. The V and J genes are TRBV6-6 and TRBJ2-1, with D possibly matching TRBD2 (6 bases). Germline CDR1 and CDR2: MNHNY and SVGAGI (reference sequence). The CDR3 is 12 amino acids. Trimming left V 5 bases short and J 7 bases short, with 9 bases between.

This clonotype was counted at least ten times. The chain recombines TRBV20-1 with TRBJ2-3; no firm D call. Germline CDR1 DFQATT, CDR2 SNEGSKA (reference sequence). The length of the CDR3 is 13 residues. V lost 3 bases and J 1 base, leaving 8 bases between the germline ends. CDR3 sequence reads: CSARSRRTDTQYF. DNA for the CDR3: TGCAGTGCTAGGAGTCGGCGCACAGATACGCAGTATTTT.

This clonotype has at least ten counts. The chain has TRBV28 and TRBJ2-7, with 9 bases identical to TRBD2. The J segment lost 2 bases and the V segment lost 6 bases, leaving 8 bases of the junction unmatched. From germline, CDR1 is MDHEN and CDR2 SYDVKM. The CDR3 sequence is 15 residues long. This CDR3 is CASSRSGGWAYEQYF. As DNA, the CDR3 is TGTGCCAGCAGCCGAAGCGGGGGGTGGGCCTACGAGCAGTACTTC.

This clonotype was picked up a small number of times. The chain recombines TRBV7-2 with TRBJ2-1, with TRBD2 identical over 7 bases. The V gene end was trimmed by 6 bases and the J gene end by 2 bases; junction bases not matched to a gene: 10. CDR3 size: 16 residues. Germline assignment: CDR1 SGHTA and CDR2 FQGNSA. The CDR3 loop is CASRRETSRTYNEQFF. The CDR3 DNA is TGTGCCAGCAGAAGAGAGACTAGCCGTACCTACAATGAGCAGTTCTTC.

The chain employs TRBV5-1 and TRBJ2-5, with TRBD2 identical over 8 bases. Germline trimming cut 4 bases from V and 4 bases from J; bases unmatched to any gene: 9. Germline values: CDR1 SGHRS, CDR2 YFSETQ. This CDR3 spans 15 amino acids. The CDR3 coding sequence is TGCGCCAGCAGCCAAGGGACTAGTGGGGGAGAGACCCAGTACTTC. Amino acid sequence: CASSQGTSGGETQYF.

V and J are TRBV12-3 or TRBV12-4 and TRBJ2-3; 11 bases are a match to TRBD1. Trimming at V came to 5 bases and at J to 3 bases, leaving 7 bases not matched to a gene. The CDR3 covers 16 residues. CDR3: CASSPSGTGGTDTQYF. CDR3 sequence (DNA): TGTGCCAGCAGTCCATCCGGGACAGGGGGAACAGATACGCAGTATTTT.

There are a few counts of this clonotype. This chain joins TRBV28 and TRBJ2-3; TRBD2 aligns across 9 bases. V lost 6 bases to trimming and J lost 2 bases; unmatched junction nucleotides: 6. Germline V gene lookup returns CDR1 MDHEN and CDR2 SYDVKM. The CDR3 runs to 15 residues. CDR3 DNA sequence: TGTGCCAGCAGGGTAGCGGGAGTAGACACAGATACGCAGTATTTT. It codes for CASRVAGVDTDTQYF.

V gene TRBV29-1 combines with J gene TRBJ2-5, with D tentatively TRBD1 (5 bases). CDR1 and CDR2 (germline): SQVTM, ANQGSEA. The CDR3 extends over 14 amino acids. V was clipped by 3 bases and J by 3 bases, with 14 bases between them. CDR3 sequence (DNA): TGCAGCGTTGAGGTCCTTTTAGGGGAAGAGACCCAGTACTTC. Protein sequence: CSVEVLLGEETQYF. Supplemented by reference TRBV29-1 and TRBJ2-5, the full variable domain reads SAVISQKPSRDICQRGTSLTIQCQVDSQVTMMFWYRQQPGQSLTLIATANQGSEATYESGFVIDKFPISRPNLTFSTLTVSNMSPEDSSIYLCSVEVLLGEETQYFGPGTRLLVL.

V and J are TRBV19 and TRBJ1-2; 7 bases align to TRBD1. V was pared by 10 bases and J by 0 bases, with 5 bases of the junction left unmatched. Germline values: CDR1 LNHDA, CDR2 SQIVND (reference sequence). The length of the CDR3 is 13 residues. The CDR3 is CATRGQSNYGYTF. CDR3 sequence (DNA): TGTGCCACTAGGGGACAGTCTAACTATGGCTACACCTTC. Drawing the rest from reference TRBV19 and TRBJ1-2, the complete variable domain is DGGITQSPKYLFRKEGQNVTLSCEQNLNHDAMYWYRQDPGQGLRLIYYSQIVNDFQKGDIAEGYSVSREKKESFPLTVTSAQKNPTAFYLCATRGQSNYGYTFGSGTRLTVV.

This clonotype was counted only a few times. The chain links TRBV19 to TRBJ1-1; D remains ambiguous. This CDR3 has 12 amino acids. Trimming stripped 6 bases from V and 6 bases from J, with 11 bases between. The germline CDR1 and CDR2 sequences are LNHDA and SQIVND (reference sequence). CDR3 in amino acids: CASRGTKPEAFF. In nucleotides, the CDR3 is TGTGCCAGTAGGGGAACGAAGCCTGAAGCTTTCTTT.

There are many counts of this clonotype. The rearrangement links TRBV7-8 to TRBJ2-1; 8 bases match TRBD2. The V gene's germline CDR1 is SGHVS and CDR2 FQNEAQ. The CDR3 contains 16 residues. Trimming removed 1 base from V and 0 bases from J; junction bases left unmatched: 2. The CDR3 DNA reads TGTGCCAGCAGCTTAGAGGCGGGAGGCTCCTACAATGAGCAGTTCTTC. Protein sequence: CASSLEAGGSYNEQFF.

The chain links TRBV6-6 to TRBJ2-2, with 8 bases lining up with TRBD2. The CDR3 is 15 amino acids. J lost 0 bases, V lost 6 bases, and 3 bases had no gene match. Germline CDR1 reads MNHNY; CDR2 reads SVGAGI (reference sequence). The CDR3 reads CASRIAGTNTGELFF. The CDR3, as DNA: TGTGCCAGCAGAATAGCGGGGACGAACACCGGGGAGCTGTTTTTT.

This clonotype was counted between two and nine times. This rearrangement joins TRBV29-1 to TRBJ2-3, with D possibly being TRBD1 (10 bases). The CDR3 contains 18 residues. The V gene lost 7 bases and the J gene lost 1 base, with 27 bases spanning the gap. From germline, CDR1 is SQVTM and CDR2 ANQGSEA. CDR3 sequence reads: CSAWTTGGAGGGTDTQYF. CDR3 in DNA: TGCAGCGCCTGGACGACAGGGGGCGCGGGGGGGGGCACAGATACGCAGTATTTT.

The V and J genes are TRBV25-1 and TRBJ2-1; D is unclear. From germline, CDR1 is MGHDK and CDR2 SYGVNS. The CDR3 is made up of 14 amino acids. With 2 bases removed from V and 7 bases from J, the gap between germline ends came to 12 bases. CDR3 nucleotide sequence: TGTGCCAGCAGTGAAAAAGGGTTCGGGAATGAGCAGTTCTTC. Translation gives CASSEKGFGNEQFF.

The chain uses TRBV20-1 and TRBJ1-6, with 7 bases fitting TRBD1. The junction had 4 bases not matched to a gene; V was cut back by 1 base and J by 7 bases. CDR3 length: 14 amino acids. Germline assignment: CDR1 DFQATT and CDR2 SNEGSKA (reference sequence). In DNA form, the CDR3 reads TGCAGTGCTAGAGCCGGGACAGAAAATTCACCCCTCCACTTT. This gives the protein CSARAGTENSPLHF.

The V and J genes are TRBV7-9 and TRBJ2-7, with D perhaps matching TRBD1 (5 bases). This CDR3 has 14 residues. Trimming removed 1 base at V and 3 bases at J, with 10 bases between. The V gene's germline CDR1 is SEHNR and CDR2 FQNEAQ (reference sequence). CDR3 in amino acids: CASSLEGRDYEQYF. The CDR3, as DNA: TGTGCCAGCAGCTTAGAGGGCAGGGACTACGAGCAGTACTTC.

Only a few counts were recorded for this clonotype. This chain connects TRBV9 to TRBJ2-7; D is ambiguous. The CDR3 covers 14 residues. Germline V lookup: CDR1 SGDLS, CDR2 YYNGEE. Trimming stripped 2 bases from V and 5 bases from J, with 14 bases between. CDR3 residues: CASSVGLVPDEQYF. DNA of the CDR3: TGTGCCAGCAGCGTGGGCCTAGTGCCTGACGAGCAGTACTTC.

This clonotype was detected a few times. The gene calls are TRBV4-1 and TRBJ2-7; weak D call: TRBD1 (8 bases). This CDR3 has 13 residues. V was shortened by 5 bases and J by 4 bases, with 12 bases between the two germline ends. From germline, CDR1 is MGHRA and CDR2 YSYEKL. The CDR3 region is CASSKQGGYEQYF. CDR3 nucleotide sequence: TGCGCCAGCAGCAAACAGGGGGGGTACGAGCAGTACTTC.

This clonotype was seen ten or more times. J is TRBJ2-5 and V is TRBV7-2; D is undetermined. V lost 2 bases to trimming and J lost 5 bases, with 6 bases between them. The CDR3 sequence is 12 residues long. Germline assignment: CDR1 SGHTA and CDR2 FQGNSA. DNA for the CDR3: TGTGCCAGCAGCTTAATGGCGGAGACCCAGTACTTC. It codes for CASSLMAETQYF. The whole variable domain, filled in from reference TRBV7-2 and TRBJ2-5, reads GAGVSQSPSNKVTEKGKDVELRCDPISGHTALYWYRQSLGQGLEFLIYFQGNSAPDKSGLPSDRFSAERTGGSVSTLTIQRTQQEDSAVYLCASSLMAETQYFGPGTRLLVL.

This clonotype was observed many times. The chain is built from TRBV12-5 and TRBJ2-5; D is possibly TRBD1 (6 bases). Trimming shortened V by 4 bases and J by 1 base, and 22 bases separated the two germline ends. CDR1 LGHNT and CDR2 FRNRAP come from the germline V gene. CDR3 length: 18 amino acids. This chain's CDR3 is CASGSQGQGIVGQETQYF. The CDR3 region has the DNA TGTGCTAGTGGTTCGCAGGGGCAGGGTATTGTCGGCCAAGAGACCCAGTACTTC.

This clonotype was picked up many times. This chain joins TRBV28 and TRBJ2-3; D possibly corresponds to TRBD1 (6 bases). Germline V lookup: CDR1 MDHEN, CDR2 SYDVKM. The ends were cut back, 3 bases at V and 1 base at J, with 20 bases in the middle. This CDR3 is built from 18 residues. The CDR3 nucleotides are TGTGCCAGCAGTTTCCCTCCAGGGGAACTGAGGGGCACAGATACGCAGTATTTT. Its protein is CASSFPPGELRGTDTQYF.

This clonotype was counted between two and nine times. The rearrangement links TRBV2 to TRBJ2-1; 11 bases match TRBD2. The CDR3 extends over 14 amino acids. The trim removed 6 bases at V and 5 bases at J, leaving 3 bases unmatched. CDR1 is SNHLY and CDR2 is FYNNEI in the germline V gene. This CDR3 reads CASRPTSGDNEQFF. The CDR3 DNA is TGTGCCAGCAGACCGACTAGCGGGGACAATGAGCAGTTCTTC.

V gene TRBV21-1 combines with J gene TRBJ2-7; the table's D call of TRBD1 was not tested on the DNA. TRBV21-1 is assigned pseudogene status. The CDR3 spans 17 residues. CDR3: CARPTKPPRDNSYEQYF. As DNA, the CDR3 is TGTGCCAGACCGACGAAGCCCCCAAGGGACAACTCCTACGAGCAGTACTTC.

This clonotype has a handful of counts. The chain employs TRBV6-2 or TRBV6-3 and TRBJ2-7, with 10 bases that match TRBD2. V lost 6 bases and J lost 4; bases outside the gene matches: 3. Germline V gene sequence: CDR1 MNHEY, CDR2 SVGEGT. The CDR3 has 13 residues. Written as DNA, the CDR3 is TGTGCCAGCAGAGCGGGACTAGCGTACGAGCAGTACTTC. This translates into CASRAGLAYEQYF.

This chain links TRBV27 with TRBJ1-4; perhaps TRBD1 as D (6 bases). Germline V gene lookup returns CDR1 MNHEY and CDR2 SMNVEV (reference sequence). The V gene lost 5 bases and the J gene lost 8 bases, with 21 bases spanning the gap. This CDR3 comprises 16 residues. CDR3 sequence (DNA): TGTGCCAGCAGTCCCATAGGGGGACTTGGGGCGGAAAAACTGTTTTTT. Translation gives CASSPIGGLGAEKLFF.

The chain employs TRBV6-1 and TRBJ2-2, with D unclear. Trimming took off 2 bases at V and 6 bases at J, with 7 bases between the two ends. The CDR3 has 13 amino acids. CDR1 is MNHNS, CDR2 SASEGT, per germline. CDR3 DNA sequence: TGTGCCAGCAGTGAAATGATTGCCGGGGAGCTGTTTTTT. Translation gives CASSEMIAGELFF.

This clonotype has at least ten counts. The chain carries TRBV28 and TRBJ1-2, with D unresolved. V gave up 4 bases and J gave up 3 bases, with 18 bases separating them. This CDR3 region has 16 residues. CDR1 is MDHEN and CDR2 is SYDVKM in the germline V gene. The CDR3, as DNA: TGTGCCAGCAGTTCCCGACGAAGATGGGCCGACTATGGCTACACCTTC. The encoded protein is CASSSRRRWADYGYTF.